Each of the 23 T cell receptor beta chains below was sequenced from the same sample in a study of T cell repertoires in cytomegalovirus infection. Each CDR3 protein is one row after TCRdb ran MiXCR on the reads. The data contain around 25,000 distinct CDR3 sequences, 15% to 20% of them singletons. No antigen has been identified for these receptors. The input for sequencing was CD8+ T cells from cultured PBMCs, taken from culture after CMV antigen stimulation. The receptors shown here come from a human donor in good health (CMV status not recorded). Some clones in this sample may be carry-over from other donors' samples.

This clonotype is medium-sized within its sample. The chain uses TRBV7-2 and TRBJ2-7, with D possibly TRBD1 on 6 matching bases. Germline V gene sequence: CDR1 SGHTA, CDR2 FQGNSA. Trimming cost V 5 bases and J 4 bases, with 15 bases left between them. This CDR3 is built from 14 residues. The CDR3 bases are TGTGCCAGCAGCCAACACAGGGCTAGGTACGAGCAGTACTTC. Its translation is CASSQHRARYEQYF.

DNA of the CDR3: TGCAGTGCTCACTCTGGACAGGGAATCCCCTACGAGCAGTACTTC. Its protein product is CSAHSGQGIPYEQYF. This chain connects TRBV20-1 to TRBJ2-7; TRBD1 aligns across 8 bases. Looked up from germline, CDR1 is DFQATT and CDR2 is SNEGSKA (reference sequence). This CDR3 has 15 amino acids. V shed 5 bases, J shed 2 bases, and the junction held 11 bases outside the gene matches.

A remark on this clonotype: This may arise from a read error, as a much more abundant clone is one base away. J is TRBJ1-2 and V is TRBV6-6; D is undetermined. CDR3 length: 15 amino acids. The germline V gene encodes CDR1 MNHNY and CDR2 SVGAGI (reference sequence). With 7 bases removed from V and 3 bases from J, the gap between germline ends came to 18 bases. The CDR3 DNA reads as TGTGCCAGCACCCCATCCCAGAGACCTGACTATGGCTACACCTTC. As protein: CASTPSQRPDYGYTF.

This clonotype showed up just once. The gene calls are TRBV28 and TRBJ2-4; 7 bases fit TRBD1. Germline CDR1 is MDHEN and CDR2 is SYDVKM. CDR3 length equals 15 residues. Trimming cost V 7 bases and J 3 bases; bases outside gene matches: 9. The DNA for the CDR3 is TGTGCCAGCACACTGAGGGGGCCCGGCAAAAACATTCAGTACTTC. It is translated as CASTLRGPGKNIQYF.

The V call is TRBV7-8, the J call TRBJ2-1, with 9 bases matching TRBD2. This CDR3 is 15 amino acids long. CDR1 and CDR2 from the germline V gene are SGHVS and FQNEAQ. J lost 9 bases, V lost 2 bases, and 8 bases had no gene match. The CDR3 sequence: CASSLQGLATGEQFF. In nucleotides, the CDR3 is TGTGCCAGCAGCTTACAGGGACTAGCAACTGGTGAGCAGTTCTTC.

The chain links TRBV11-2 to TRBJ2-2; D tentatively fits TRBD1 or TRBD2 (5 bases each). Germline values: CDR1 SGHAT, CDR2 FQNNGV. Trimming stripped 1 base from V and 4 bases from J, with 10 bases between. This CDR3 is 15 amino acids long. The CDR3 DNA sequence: TGTGCCAGCAGCTTAGGAGGGGTTGGCACCGGGGAGCTGTTTTTT. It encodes CASSLGGVGTGELFF.

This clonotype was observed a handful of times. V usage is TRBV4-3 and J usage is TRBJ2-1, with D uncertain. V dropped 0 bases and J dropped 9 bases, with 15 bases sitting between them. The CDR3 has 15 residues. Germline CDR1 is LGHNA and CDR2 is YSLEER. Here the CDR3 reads CASSQDRRFRGEQFF. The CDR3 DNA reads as TGCGCCAGCAGCCAAGATAGGAGATTTCGCGGTGAGCAGTTCTTC.

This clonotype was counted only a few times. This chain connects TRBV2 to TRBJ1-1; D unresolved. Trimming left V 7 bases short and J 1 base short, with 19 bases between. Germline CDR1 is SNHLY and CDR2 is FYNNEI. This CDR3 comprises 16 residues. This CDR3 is CASNLELDGPNTEAFF. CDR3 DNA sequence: TGTGCCAGCAACCTTGAATTGGACGGCCCGAACACTGAAGCTTTCTTT.

The CDR3: CASSLSLGNTEAFF. In DNA form, the CDR3 reads TGTGCCAGCAGCTTAAGCCTGGGGAACACTGAAGCTTTCTTT. This chain uses TRBV7-3 with TRBJ1-1; no clear D. V dropped 1 base and J dropped 1 base, with 7 bases sitting between them. The CDR3 has 14 residues. Germline V gives CDR1 SGHTA, CDR2 FQGTGA. Based on the CDR3 plus reference TRBV7-3 and TRBJ1-1, the full variable domain is GAGVSQTPSNKVTEKGKYVELRCDPISGHTALYWYRQSLGQGPEFLIYFQGTGAADDSGLPNDRFFAVRPEGSVSTLKIQRTERGDSAVYLCASSLSLGNTEAFFGQGTRLTVV.

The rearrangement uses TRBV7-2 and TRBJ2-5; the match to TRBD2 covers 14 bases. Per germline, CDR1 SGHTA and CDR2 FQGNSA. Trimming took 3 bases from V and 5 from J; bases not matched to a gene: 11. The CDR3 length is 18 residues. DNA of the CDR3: TGTGCCAGCAGCTTCTTAGGCCGACTAGCGGGGGGGCGGGAGACCCAGTACTTC. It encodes CASSFLGRLAGGRETQYF.

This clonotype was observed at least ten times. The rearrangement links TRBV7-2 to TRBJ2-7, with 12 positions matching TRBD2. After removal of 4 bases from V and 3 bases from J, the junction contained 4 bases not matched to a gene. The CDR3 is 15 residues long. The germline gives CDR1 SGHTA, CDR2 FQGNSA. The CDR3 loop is CASSSTSGSNYEQYF. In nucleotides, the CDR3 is TGTGCCAGCAGCTCGACTAGCGGGAGTAACTACGAGCAGTACTTC.

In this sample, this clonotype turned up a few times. CDR3 sequence reads: CASTRDRGGQETQYF. The CDR3 region has the DNA TGTGCCAGCACCCGGGACAGGGGAGGGCAAGAGACCCAGTACTTC. The genes are TRBV2 and TRBJ2-5, with 10 bases lining up with TRBD1. V trimming: 7 bases; J trimming: 2 bases; junction bases outside the gene matches: 7. The germline V gene has CDR1 SNHLY and CDR2 FYNNEI. The CDR3 is 15 amino acids.

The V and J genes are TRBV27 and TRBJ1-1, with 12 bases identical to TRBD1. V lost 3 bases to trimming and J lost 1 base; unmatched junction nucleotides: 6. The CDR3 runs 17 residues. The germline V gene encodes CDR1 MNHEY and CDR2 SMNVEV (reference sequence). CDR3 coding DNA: TGTGCCAGCAGTTTTTCCGGGACAGGGGGCGCGAACACTGAAGCTTTCTTT. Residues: CASSFSGTGGANTEAFF.

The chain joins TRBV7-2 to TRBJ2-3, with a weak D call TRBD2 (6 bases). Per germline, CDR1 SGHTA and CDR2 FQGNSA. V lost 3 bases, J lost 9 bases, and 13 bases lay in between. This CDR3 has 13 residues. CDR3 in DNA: TGTGCCAGCAGCTTTGGTCCGGGAGACACGCAGTATTTT. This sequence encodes CASSFGPGDTQYF.

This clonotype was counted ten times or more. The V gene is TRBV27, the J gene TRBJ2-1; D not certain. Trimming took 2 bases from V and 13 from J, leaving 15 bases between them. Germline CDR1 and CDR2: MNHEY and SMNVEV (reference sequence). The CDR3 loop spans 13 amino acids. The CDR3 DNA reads TGTGCCAGCAGTTTAGGGCGCCACTCCCATCAGTTCTTC. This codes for CASSLGRHSHQFF.

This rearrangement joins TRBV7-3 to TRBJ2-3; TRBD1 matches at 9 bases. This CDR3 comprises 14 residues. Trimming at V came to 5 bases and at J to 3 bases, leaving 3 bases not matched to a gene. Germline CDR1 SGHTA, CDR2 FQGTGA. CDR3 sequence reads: CASSTDRGTDTQYF. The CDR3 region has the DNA TGTGCCAGCAGCACGGACAGGGGTACAGATACGCAGTATTTT. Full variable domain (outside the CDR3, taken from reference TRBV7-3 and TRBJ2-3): GAGVSQTPSNKVTEKGKYVELRCDPISGHTALYWYRQSLGQGPEFLIYFQGTGAADDSGLPNDRFFAVRPEGSVSTLKIQRTERGDSAVYLCASSTDRGTDTQYFGPGTRLTVL.

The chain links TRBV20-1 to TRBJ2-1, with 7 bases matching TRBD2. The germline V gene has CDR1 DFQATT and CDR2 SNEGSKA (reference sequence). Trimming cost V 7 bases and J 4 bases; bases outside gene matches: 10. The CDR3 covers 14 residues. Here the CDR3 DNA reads TGCAGTGAAAGGAGAGTAGCGGGTTACAATGAGCAGTTCTTC. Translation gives CSERRVAGYNEQFF.

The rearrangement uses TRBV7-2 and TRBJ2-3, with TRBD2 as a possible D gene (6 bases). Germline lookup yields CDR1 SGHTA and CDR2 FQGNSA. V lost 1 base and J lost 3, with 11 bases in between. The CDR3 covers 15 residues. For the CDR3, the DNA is TGTGCCAGCAGCTTAGTGGAGCGGGCTACAGATACGCAGTATTTT. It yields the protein CASSLVERATDTQYF.

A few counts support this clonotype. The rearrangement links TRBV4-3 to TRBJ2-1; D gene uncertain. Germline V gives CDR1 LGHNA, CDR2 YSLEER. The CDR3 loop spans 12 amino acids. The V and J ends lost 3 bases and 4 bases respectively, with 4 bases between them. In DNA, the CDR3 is TGCGCCAGCAGCCAGTATTACAATGAGCAGTTCTTC. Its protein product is CASSQYYNEQFF.

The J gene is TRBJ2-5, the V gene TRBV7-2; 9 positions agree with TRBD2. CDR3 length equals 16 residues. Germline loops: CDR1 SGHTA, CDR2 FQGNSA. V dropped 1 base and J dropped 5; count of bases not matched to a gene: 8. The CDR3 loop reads CASSLEAGLAGETQYF. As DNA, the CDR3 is TGTGCCAGCAGCTTAGAGGCGGGGCTAGCGGGGGAGACCCAGTACTTC. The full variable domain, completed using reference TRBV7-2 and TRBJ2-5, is GAGVSQSPSNKVTEKGKDVELRCDPISGHTALYWYRQSLGQGLEFLIYFQGNSAPDKSGLPSDRFSAERTGGSVSTLTIQRTQQEDSAVYLCASSLEAGLAGETQYFGPGTRLLVL.

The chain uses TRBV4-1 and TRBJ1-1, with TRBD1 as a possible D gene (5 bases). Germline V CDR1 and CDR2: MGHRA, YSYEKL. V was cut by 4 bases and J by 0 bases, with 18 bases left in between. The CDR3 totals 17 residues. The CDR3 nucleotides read TGCGCCAGCAGCCGCCGACACGCCGAGGGGATGAACACTGAAGCTTTCTTT. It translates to CASSRRHAEGMNTEAFF.

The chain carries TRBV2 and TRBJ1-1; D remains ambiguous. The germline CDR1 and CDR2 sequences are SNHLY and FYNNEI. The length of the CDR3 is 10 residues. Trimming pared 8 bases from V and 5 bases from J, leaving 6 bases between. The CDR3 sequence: CASSGTEAFF. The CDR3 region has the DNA TGTGCCAGCTCCGGGACTGAAGCTTTCTTT.

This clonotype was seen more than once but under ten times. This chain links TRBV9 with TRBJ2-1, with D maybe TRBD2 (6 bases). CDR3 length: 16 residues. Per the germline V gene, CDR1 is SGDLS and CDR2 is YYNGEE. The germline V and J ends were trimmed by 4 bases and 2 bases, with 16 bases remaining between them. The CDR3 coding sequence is TGTGCCAGCAGCCCCAGACCGGGCGGGACCTACAATGAGCAGTTCTTC. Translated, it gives CASSPRPGGTYNEQFF.